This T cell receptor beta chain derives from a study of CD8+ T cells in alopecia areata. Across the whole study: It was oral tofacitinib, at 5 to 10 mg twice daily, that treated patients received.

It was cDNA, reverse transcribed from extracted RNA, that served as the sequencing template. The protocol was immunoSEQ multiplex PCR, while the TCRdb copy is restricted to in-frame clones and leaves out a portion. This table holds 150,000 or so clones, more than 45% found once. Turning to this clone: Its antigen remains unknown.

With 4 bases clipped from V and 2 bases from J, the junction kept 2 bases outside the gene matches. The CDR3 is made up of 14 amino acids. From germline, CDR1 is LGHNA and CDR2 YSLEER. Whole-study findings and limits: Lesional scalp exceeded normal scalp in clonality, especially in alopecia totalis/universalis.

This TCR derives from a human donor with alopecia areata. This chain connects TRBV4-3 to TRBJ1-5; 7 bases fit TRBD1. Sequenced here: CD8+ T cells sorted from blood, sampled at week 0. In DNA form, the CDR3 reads TGCGCCAGCAGCCGCGACAGGGGCAATCAGCCCCAGCATTTT. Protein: CASSRDRGNQPQHF.